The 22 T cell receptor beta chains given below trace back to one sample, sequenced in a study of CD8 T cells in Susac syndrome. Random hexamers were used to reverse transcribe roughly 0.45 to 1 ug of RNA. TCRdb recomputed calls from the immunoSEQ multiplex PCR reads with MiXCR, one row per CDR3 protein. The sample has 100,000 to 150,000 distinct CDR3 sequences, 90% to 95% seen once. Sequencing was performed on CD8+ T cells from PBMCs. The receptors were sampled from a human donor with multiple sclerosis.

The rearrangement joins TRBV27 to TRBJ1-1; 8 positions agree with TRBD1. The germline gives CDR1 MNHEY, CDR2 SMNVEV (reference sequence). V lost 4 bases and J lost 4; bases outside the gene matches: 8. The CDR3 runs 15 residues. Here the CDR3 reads CASSSRTGWATEAFF. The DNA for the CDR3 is TGTGCCAGCAGTTCCAGGACAGGGTGGGCCACTGAAGCTTTCTTT.

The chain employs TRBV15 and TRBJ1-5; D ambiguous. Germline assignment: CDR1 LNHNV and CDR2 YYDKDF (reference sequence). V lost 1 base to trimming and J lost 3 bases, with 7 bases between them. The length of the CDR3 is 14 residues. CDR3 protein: CATSRGATNQPQHF. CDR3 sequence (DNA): TGTGCCACCAGCAGAGGCGCGACCAATCAGCCCCAGCATTTT.

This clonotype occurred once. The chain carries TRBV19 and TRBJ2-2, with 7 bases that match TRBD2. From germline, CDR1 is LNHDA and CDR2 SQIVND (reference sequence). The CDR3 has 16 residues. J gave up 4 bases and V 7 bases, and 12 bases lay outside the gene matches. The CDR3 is CASTPGGGMSTGELFF. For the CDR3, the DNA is TGTGCCAGTACCCCTGGGGGAGGGATGAGCACCGGGGAGCTGTTTTTT.

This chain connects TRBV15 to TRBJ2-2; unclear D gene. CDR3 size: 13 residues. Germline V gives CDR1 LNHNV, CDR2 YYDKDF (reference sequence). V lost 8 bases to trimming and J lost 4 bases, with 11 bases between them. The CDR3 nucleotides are TGTGCCACCGAGGAGAGACTCACCGGGGAGCTGTTTTTT. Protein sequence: CATEERLTGELFF.

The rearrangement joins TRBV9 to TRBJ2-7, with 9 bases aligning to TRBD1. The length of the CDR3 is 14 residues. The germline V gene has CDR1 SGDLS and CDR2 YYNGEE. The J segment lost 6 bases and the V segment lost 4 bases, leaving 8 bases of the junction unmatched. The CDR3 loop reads CASSSRTGEGEQYF. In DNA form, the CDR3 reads TGTGCCAGCAGCAGCCGGACAGGGGAGGGCGAGCAGTACTTC.

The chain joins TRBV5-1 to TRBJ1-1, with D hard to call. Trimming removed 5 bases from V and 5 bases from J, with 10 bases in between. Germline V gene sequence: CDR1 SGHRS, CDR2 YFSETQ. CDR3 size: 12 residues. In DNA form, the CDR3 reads TGCGCCAGCAGTCCCGGGTCGACTGAAGCTTTCTTT. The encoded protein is CASSPGSTEAFF.

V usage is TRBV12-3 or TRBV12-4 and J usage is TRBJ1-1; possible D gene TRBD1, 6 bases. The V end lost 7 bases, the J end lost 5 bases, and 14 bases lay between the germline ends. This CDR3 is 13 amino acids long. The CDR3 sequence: CASISTQGTEAFF. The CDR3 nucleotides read TGTGCCAGCATCTCTACCCAGGGGACTGAAGCTTTCTTT.

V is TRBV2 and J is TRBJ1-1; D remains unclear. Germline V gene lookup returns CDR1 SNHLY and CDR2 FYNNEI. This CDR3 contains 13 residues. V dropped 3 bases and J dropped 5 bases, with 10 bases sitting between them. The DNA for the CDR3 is TGTGCCAGCAGTGAGAAGATGTGGACTGAAGCTTTCTTT. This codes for CASSEKMWTEAFF.

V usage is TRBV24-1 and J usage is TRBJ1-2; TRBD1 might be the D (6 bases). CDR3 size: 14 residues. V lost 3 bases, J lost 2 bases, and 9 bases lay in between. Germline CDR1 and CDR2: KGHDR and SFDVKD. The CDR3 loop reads CATSDIGQNYGYTF. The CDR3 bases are TGTGCCACCAGTGATATCGGACAGAACTATGGCTACACCTTC.

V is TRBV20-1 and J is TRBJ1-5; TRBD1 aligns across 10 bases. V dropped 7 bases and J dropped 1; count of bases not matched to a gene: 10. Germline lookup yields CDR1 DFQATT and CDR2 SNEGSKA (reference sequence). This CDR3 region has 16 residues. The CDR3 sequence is CSGRDRGRVSNQPQHF. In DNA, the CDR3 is TGCAGTGGAAGGGACAGGGGAAGAGTGAGCAATCAGCCCCAGCATTTT.

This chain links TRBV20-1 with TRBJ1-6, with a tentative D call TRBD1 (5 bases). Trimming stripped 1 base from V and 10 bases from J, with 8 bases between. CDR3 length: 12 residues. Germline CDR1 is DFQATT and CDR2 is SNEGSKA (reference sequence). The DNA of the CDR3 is TGCAGTGCTAGAGGGGGGGGGTCACCCCTCCACTTT. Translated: CSARGGGSPLHF.

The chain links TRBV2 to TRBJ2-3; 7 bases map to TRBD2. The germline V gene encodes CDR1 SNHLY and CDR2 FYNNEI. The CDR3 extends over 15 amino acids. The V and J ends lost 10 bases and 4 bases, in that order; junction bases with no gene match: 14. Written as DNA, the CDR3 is TGTGCCACAGGAGGGGAGGGACCGAGGGCAGATACGCAGTATTTT. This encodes CATGGEGPRADTQYF.

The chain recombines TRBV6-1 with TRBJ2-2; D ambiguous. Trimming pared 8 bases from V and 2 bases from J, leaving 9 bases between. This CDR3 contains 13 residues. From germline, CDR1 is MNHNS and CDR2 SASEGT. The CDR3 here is CASLNGNTGELFF. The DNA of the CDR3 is TGTGCCAGCCTGAACGGCAACACCGGGGAGCTGTTTTTT.

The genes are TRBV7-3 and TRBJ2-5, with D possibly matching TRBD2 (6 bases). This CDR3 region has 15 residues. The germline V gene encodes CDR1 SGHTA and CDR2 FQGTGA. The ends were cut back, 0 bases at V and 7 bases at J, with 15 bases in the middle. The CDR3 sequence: CASSLTGGPGATQYF. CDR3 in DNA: TGTGCCAGCAGCTTAACGGGGGGACCTGGCGCGACCCAGTACTTC.

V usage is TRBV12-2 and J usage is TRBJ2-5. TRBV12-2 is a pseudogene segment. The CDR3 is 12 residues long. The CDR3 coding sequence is TGTGCAAGTCGCCGGGTCAAAGAGACCCAGTACTTC. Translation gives CASRRVKETQYF.

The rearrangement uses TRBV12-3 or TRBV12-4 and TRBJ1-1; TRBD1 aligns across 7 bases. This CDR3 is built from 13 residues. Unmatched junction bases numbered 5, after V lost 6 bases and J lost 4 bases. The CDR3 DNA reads TGTGCCAGCAGGATAGGGGGCGGCACTGAAGCTTTCTTT. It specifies CASRIGGGTEAFF.

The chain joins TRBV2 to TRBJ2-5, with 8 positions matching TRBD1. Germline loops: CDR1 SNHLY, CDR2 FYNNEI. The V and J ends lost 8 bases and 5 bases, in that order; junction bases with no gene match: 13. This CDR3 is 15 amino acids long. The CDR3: CASGSRTGLGETQYF. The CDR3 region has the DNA TGTGCCAGCGGGTCCCGGACAGGGCTTGGGGAGACCCAGTACTTC.

The CDR3 here is CSVTGGGGKSYNEQFF. CDR3 DNA sequence: TGCAGCGTTACAGGGGGTGGGGGGAAATCCTACAATGAGCAGTTCTTC. The chain recombines TRBV29-1 with TRBJ2-1, with TRBD1 matching 8 bases. The V gene's germline CDR1 is SQVTM and CDR2 ANQGSEA. Trimming took 5 bases from V and 1 from J; bases not matched to a gene: 10. The CDR3 contains 16 residues.

The CDR3 DNA sequence: TGCGCCAGCAGCTCGATCCCACCCACAGATACGCAGTATTTT. This gives the protein CASSSIPPTDTQYF. The J gene is TRBJ2-3, the V gene TRBV5-1, with unresolved D. This CDR3 is 14 amino acids long. V was clipped by 3 bases and J by 2 bases, with 10 bases between them. Germline CDR1 reads SGHRS; CDR2 reads YFSETQ.

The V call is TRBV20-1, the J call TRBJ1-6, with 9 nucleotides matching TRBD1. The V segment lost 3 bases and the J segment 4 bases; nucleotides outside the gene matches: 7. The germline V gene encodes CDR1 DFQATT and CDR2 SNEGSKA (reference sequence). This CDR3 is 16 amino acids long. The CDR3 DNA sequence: TGCAGTGCTAGGGACAGGGGAACGCTGTATAATTCACCCCTCCACTTT. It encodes CSARDRGTLYNSPLHF.

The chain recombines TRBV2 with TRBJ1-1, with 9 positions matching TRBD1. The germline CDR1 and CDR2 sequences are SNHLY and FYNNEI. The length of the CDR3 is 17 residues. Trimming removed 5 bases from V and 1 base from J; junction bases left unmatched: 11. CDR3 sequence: CASSLRDRDLRNTEAFF. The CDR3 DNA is TGTGCCAGCAGTCTCCGGGACAGGGATCTTAGGAACACTGAAGCTTTCTTT.

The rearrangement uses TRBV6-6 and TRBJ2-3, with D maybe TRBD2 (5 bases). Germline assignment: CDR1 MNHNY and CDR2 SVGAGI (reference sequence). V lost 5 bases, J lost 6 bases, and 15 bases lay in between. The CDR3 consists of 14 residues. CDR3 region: CASSQGLSKDTQYF. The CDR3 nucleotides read TGTGCCAGCAGTCAAGGACTTTCTAAGGATACGCAGTATTTT.